The clone carrying this T cell receptor beta chain was seen a few times. The entry originates in a study of blood T cell repertoires in COVID-19. Study-wide background: From the United States, Italy and Spain came samples of acute and convalescent COVID-19.

The CDR3 has 13 amino acids. Germline loops: CDR1 GTSNPN, CDR2 SVGIG (reference sequence). V gave up 2 bases and J gave up 4 bases, with 11 bases separating them. Produced via immunoSEQ multiplex PCR; TCRdb's table is partial and in-frame only. Among 200,000 to 300,000 clones, about nine tenths were seen once, and the ten largest hold approximately 7.9%. The TCR sequence derives from a man aged 55 to 70 who had recovered from COVID-19. The chain has TRBV30 and TRBJ1-2, with a tentative D call TRBD1 (6 bases). The sequencing sample was made of peripheral blood. Here the CDR3 reads CAWSYQGFYGYTF. The CDR3 DNA is TGTGCCTGGAGTTATCAGGGGTTCTATGGCTACACCTTC.